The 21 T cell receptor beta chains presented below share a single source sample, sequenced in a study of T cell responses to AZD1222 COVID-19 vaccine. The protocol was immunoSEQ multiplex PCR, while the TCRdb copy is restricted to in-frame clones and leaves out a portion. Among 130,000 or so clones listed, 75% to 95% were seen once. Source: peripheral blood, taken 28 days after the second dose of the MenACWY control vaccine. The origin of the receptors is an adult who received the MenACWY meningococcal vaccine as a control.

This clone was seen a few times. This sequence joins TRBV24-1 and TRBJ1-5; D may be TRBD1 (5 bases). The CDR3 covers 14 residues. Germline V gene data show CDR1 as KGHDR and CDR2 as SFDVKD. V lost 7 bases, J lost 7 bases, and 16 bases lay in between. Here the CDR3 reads CATSSGTVSQPQHF. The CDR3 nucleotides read TGTGCCACCAGCTCCGGGACCGTCAGCCAGCCCCAGCATTTT.

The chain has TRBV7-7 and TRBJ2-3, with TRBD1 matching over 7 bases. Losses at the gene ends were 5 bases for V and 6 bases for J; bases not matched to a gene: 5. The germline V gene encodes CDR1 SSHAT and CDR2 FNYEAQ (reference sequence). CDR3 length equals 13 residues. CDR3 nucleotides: TGTGCCAGCAGCCAGACAGGGATTGATACGCAGTATTTT. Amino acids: CASSQTGIDTQYF.

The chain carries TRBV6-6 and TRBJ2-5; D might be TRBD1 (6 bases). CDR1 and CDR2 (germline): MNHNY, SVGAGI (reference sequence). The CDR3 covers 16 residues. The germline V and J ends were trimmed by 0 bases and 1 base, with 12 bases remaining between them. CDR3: CASSYSPTGSQETQYF. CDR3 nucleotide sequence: TGTGCCAGCAGTTACTCTCCGACAGGCTCCCAAGAGACCCAGTACTTC.

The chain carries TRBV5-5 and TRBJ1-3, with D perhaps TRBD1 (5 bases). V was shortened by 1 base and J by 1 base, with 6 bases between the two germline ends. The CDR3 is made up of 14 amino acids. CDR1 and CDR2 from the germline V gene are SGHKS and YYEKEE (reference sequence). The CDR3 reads CASSLWGSGNTIYF. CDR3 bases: TGTGCCAGCAGCTTGTGGGGGTCTGGAAACACCATATATTTT.

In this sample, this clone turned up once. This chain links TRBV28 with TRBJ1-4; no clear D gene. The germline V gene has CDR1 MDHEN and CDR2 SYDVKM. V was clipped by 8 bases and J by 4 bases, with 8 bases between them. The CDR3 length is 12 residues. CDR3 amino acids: CASGRDNEKLFF. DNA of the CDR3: TGTGCCAGCGGTAGAGATAATGAAAAACTGTTTTTT.

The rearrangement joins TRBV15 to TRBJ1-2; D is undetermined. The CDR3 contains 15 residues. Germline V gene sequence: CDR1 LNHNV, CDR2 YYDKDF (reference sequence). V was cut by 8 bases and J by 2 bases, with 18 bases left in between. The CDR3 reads CATPPGSQMNYGYTF. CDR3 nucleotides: TGTGCCACCCCACCGGGGTCACAGATGAACTATGGCTACACCTTC.

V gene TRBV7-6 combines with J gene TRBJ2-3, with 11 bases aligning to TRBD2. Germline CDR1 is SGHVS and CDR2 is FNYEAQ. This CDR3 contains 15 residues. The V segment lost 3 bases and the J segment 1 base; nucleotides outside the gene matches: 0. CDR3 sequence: CASSLGLAGTDTQYF. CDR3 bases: TGTGCCAGCAGCTTGGGACTAGCGGGCACAGATACGCAGTATTTT.

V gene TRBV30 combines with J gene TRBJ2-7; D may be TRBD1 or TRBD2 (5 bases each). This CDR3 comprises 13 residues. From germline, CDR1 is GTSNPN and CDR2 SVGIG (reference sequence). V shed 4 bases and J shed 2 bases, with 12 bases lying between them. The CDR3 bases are TGTGCCTGGAAAAGGGGAGCGGCCTACGAGCAGTACTTC. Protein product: CAWKRGAAYEQYF.

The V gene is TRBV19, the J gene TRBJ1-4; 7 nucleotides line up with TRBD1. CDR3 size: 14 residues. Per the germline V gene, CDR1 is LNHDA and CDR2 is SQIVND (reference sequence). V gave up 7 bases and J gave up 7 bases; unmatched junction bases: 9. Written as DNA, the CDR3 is TGTGCCAGTACCCTCTCACAGGGGAGTGAAAAACTGTTTTTT. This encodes CASTLSQGSEKLFF. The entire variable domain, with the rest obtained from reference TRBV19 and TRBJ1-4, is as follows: DGGITQSPKYLFRKEGQNVTLSCEQNLNHDAMYWYRQDPGQGLRLIYYSQIVNDFQKGDIAEGYSVSREKKESFPLTVTSAQKNPTAFYLCASTLSQGSEKLFFGSGTQLSVL.

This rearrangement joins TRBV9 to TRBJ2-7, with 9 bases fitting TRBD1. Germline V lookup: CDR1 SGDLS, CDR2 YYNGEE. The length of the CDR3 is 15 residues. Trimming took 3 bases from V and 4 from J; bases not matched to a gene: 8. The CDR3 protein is CASSGWGTGKYEQYF. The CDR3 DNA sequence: TGTGCCAGCAGCGGCTGGGGGACAGGGAAGTACGAGCAGTACTTC.

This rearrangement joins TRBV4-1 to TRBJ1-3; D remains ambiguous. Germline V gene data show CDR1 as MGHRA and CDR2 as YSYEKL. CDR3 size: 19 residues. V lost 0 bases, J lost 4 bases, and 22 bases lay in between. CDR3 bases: TGCGCCAGCAGCCAAGATTGGGTCACTCGTCGGGCCTCCGGAAACACCATATATTTT. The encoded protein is CASSQDWVTRRASGNTIYF.

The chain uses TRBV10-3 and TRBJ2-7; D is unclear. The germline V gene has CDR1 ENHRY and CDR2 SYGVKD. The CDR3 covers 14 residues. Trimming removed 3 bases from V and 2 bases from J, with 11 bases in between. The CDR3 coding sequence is TGTGCCATCAGTGATTATTCCAGAGCCTACGAGCAGTACTTC. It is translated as CAISDYSRAYEQYF.

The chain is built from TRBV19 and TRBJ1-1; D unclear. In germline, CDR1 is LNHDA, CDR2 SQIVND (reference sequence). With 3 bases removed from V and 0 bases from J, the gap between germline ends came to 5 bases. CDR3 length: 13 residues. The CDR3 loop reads CASSILLNTEAFF. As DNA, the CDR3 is TGTGCCAGTAGTATCCTCCTGAACACTGAAGCTTTCTTT. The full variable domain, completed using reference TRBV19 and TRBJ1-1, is DGGITQSPKYLFRKEGQNVTLSCEQNLNHDAMYWYRQDPGQGLRLIYYSQIVNDFQKGDIAEGYSVSREKKESFPLTVTSAQKNPTAFYLCASSILLNTEAFFGQGTRLTVV.

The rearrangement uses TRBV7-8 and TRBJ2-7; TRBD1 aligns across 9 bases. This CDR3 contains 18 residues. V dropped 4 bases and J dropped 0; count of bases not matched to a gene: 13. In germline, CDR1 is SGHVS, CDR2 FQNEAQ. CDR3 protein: CASSSIRMDRGRSYEQYF. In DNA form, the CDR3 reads TGTGCCAGCAGCTCAATACGTATGGACAGGGGACGCTCCTACGAGCAGTACTTC.

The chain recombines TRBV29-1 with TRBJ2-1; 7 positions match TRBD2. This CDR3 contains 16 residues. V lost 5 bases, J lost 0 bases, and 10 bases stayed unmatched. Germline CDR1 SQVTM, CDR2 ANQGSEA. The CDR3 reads CSVKASAGSSYNEQFF. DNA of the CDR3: TGCAGCGTTAAAGCTTCAGCGGGGAGCTCCTACAATGAGCAGTTCTTC.

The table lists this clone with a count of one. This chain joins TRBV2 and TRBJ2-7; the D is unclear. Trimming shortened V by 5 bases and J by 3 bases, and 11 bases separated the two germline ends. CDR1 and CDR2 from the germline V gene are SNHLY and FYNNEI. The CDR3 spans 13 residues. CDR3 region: CASSFQVFYEQYV. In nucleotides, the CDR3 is TGTGCCAGCAGTTTTCAGGTGTTCTACGAGCAGTACGTC.

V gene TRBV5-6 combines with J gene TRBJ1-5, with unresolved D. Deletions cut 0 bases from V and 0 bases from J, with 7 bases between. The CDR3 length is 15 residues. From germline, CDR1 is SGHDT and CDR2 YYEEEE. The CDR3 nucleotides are TGTGCCAGCAGCTTGGCGGATTATAGCAATCAGCCCCAGCATTTT. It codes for CASSLADYSNQPQHF.

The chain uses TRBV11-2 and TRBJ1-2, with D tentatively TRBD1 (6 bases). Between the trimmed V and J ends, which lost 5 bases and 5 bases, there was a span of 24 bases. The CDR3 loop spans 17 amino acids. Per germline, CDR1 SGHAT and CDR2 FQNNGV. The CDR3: CASSETFGTTGRYGYTF. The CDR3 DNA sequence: TGTGCCAGCAGCGAAACCTTCGGGACAACTGGGAGATATGGCTACACCTTC.

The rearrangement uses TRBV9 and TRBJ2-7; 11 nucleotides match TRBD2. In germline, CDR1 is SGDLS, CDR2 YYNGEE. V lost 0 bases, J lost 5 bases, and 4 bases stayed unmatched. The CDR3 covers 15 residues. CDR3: CASSVELAGAHEQYF. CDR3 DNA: TGTGCCAGCAGCGTAGAACTAGCGGGAGCCCACGAGCAGTACTTC.

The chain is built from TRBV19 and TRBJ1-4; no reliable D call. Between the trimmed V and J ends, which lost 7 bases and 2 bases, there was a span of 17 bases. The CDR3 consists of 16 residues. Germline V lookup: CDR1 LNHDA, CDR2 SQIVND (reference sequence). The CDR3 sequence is CASMGVAGGTNEKLFF. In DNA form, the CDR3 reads TGTGCCAGTATGGGAGTCGCAGGCGGGACTAATGAAAAACTGTTTTTT.

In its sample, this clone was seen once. CDR3 DNA sequence: TGTGCCAGCAGCGGACAGGGTGAGCTAGTTGGCTACGAGCAGTACTTC. The encoded protein is CASSGQGELVGYEQYF. This chain links TRBV5-6 with TRBJ2-7, with 8 bases lining up with TRBD1. The germline V gene encodes CDR1 SGHDT and CDR2 YYEEEE. The junction had 12 bases not matched to a gene; V was cut back by 4 bases and J by 3 bases. This CDR3 region has 16 residues.